The T cell receptor beta chain under discussion was sequenced for a study of response to subunit inactivated influenza vaccine. Findings and limits, study-wide: Every seasonal influenza vaccination brings in few new T cells, the authors suggested.

V was shortened by 7 bases and J by 5 bases, with 6 bases between the two germline ends. The germline gives CDR1 SGHTA, CDR2 FQGNSA. The CDR3 runs to 12 residues. TCRdb independently ran MiXCR on the RT-PCR reads; one entry per CDR3 protein. The table has about 500,000 distinct CDR3 sequences, 16% seen once. This clonotype was counted ten times or more. No antigen is known for it. This receptor was identified in a man in his fifties or sixties who received an inactivated influenza vaccine. This chain joins TRBV7-2 and TRBJ1-6; D call uncertain. Sequenced material: CD4+ T cells sorted from PBMCs, taken less than 25 months after vaccination. As DNA, the CDR3 is TGTGCCAGCACCCCCGATAATTCACCCCTCCACTTT. As protein: CASTPDNSPLHF.